These T cell receptor beta chains were read from a single sample in a study of T cells in Graves' hyperthyroidism and ophthalmopathy. TCRdb ran MiXCR on the multiplex PCR reads and lists one entry per CDR3 protein. The sample has more than 300,000 distinct CDR3 sequences; around 18% are singletons. Sequencing was performed on blood. The receptors come from a man aged 18-30 years with Graves' ophthalmopathy. CDR3s include the opening cysteine and the closing phenylalanine or tryptophan. The order of the fields is V gene, clone size, J gene, D gene, CDR3 protein, CDR3 DNA. D genes are given only for firm matches. Part of the rows lack a size; the others show once, few, many or a class for expanded clones.

V gene: TRBV12-3/TRBV12-4
clone size: many
J gene: TRBJ2-3
D gene: .
CDR3 protein: CASRDRGPSHTQYF
CDR3 DNA: TGTGCCAGCAGAGATCGGGGCCCGTCGCATACGCAGTATTTT

V gene: TRBV12-5
clone size: few
J gene: TRBJ2-2
D gene: .
CDR3 protein: CASGFRSEGGNTGELFF
CDR3 DNA: TGTGCTAGTGGTTTTCGTAGTGAGGGGGGGAACACCGGGGAGCTGTTTTTT

V gene: TRBV7-3
clone size: many
J gene: TRBJ1-1
D gene: .
CDR3 protein: CASSATRPNTEAFF
CDR3 DNA: TGTGCCAGCAGCGCCACACGACCGAACACTGAAGCTTTCTTT

V gene: TRBV20-1
clone size: many
J gene: TRBJ2-3
D gene: .
CDR3 protein: CSADATWSGTDTQYF
CDR3 DNA: TGCAGTGCTGACGCCACTTGGTCGGGCACAGATACGCAGTATTTT

V gene: TRBV10-3
clone size: .
J gene: TRBJ2-7
D gene: TRBD1
CDR3 protein: CATLRTGAGYEQYF
CDR3 DNA: TGTGCCACGCTAAGGACAGGGGCAGGGTACGAGCAGTACTTC

V gene: TRBV19
clone size: few
J gene: TRBJ2-3
D gene: TRBD2
CDR3 protein: CASSSQRGATDTQYF
CDR3 DNA: TGTGCCAGTAGTTCGCAGCGGGGGGCCACAGATACGCAGTATTTT

V gene: TRBV11-2
clone size: many
J gene: TRBJ2-1
D gene: TRBD2
CDR3 protein: CASSLELAGGRGEQFF
CDR3 DNA: TGTGCCAGCAGCTTAGAACTAGCGGGGGGGCGGGGTGAGCAGTTCTTC

V gene: TRBV19
clone size: .
J gene: TRBJ2-2
D gene: TRBD1
CDR3 protein: CASSITWTGNTGELFF
CDR3 DNA: TGTGCCAGTAGTATCACCTGGACAGGTAACACCGGGGAGCTGTTTTTT

V gene: TRBV20-1
clone size: .
J gene: TRBJ2-1
D gene: TRBD2
CDR3 protein: CSARGLAGINEQFF
CDR3 DNA: TGCAGTGCTAGAGGACTAGCGGGGATTAATGAGCAGTTCTTC

V gene: TRBV7-9
clone size: many
J gene: TRBJ2-3
D gene: TRBD2
CDR3 protein: CASSLGGGETTDTQYF
CDR3 DNA: TGTGCCAGCAGCTTAGGCGGGGGGGAGACCACAGATACGCAGTATTTT

V gene: TRBV5-1
clone size: few
J gene: TRBJ2-2
D gene: .
CDR3 protein: CASSLLAANTGELFF
CDR3 DNA: TGCGCCAGCAGCCTGCTGGCGGCGAACACCGGGGAGCTGTTTTTT

V gene: TRBV11-2
clone size: many
J gene: TRBJ2-1
D gene: TRBD2
CDR3 protein: CASSGLAEYNEQFF
CDR3 DNA: TGTGCCAGCAGTGGACTAGCGGAATATAATGAGCAGTTCTTC

V gene: TRBV18
clone size: many
J gene: TRBJ1-1
D gene: .
CDR3 protein: CASSTVENTEAFF
CDR3 DNA: TGTGCCAGCTCAACGGTTGAGAACACTGAAGCTTTCTTT

V gene: TRBV5-1
clone size: .
J gene: TRBJ1-1
D gene: .
CDR3 protein: CASAPRGGGEAFF
CDR3 DNA: TGCGCCAGCGCCCCACGAGGGGGAGGGGAAGCTTTCTTT

V gene: TRBV4-1
clone size: .
J gene: TRBJ2-3
D gene: .
CDR3 protein: CASSQESRDTQYF
CDR3 DNA: TGCGCCAGCAGCCAAGAATCCAGAGATACGCAGTATTTT

V gene: TRBV27
clone size: .
J gene: TRBJ2-5
D gene: .
CDR3 protein: CASSLYREETQYF
CDR3 DNA: TGTGCCAGCAGTTTATACAGAGAAGAGACCCAGTACTTC

V gene: TRBV4-1
clone size: once
J gene: TRBJ1-1
D gene: .
CDR3 protein: CASSHGGRGLSRGRAWDTEAFF
CDR3 DNA: TGCGCCAGCAGCCATGGGGGCAGGGGCTTGTCACGGGGAAGGGCTTGGGACACTGAAGCTTTCTTT

V gene: TRBV9
clone size: .
J gene: TRBJ2-7
D gene: TRBD2
CDR3 protein: CASSVEPTSVEQYF
CDR3 DNA: TGTGCCAGCAGCGTAGAGCCCACTAGCGTCGAGCAGTACTTC

V gene: TRBV12-3/TRBV12-4
clone size: many
J gene: TRBJ2-3
D gene: .
CDR3 protein: CASTPSARFTDTQYF
CDR3 DNA: TGTGCCAGCACTCCTAGCGCTCGCTTCACAGATACGCAGTATTTT

V gene: TRBV9
clone size: many
J gene: TRBJ2-5
D gene: .
CDR3 protein: CASSPRTGRDETQYF
CDR3 DNA: TGTGCCAGCAGCCCCCGGACAGGGAGGGATGAGACCCAGTACTTC

V gene: TRBV19
clone size: .
J gene: TRBJ2-3
D gene: .
CDR3 protein: CASSSDQGRPDTQYF
CDR3 DNA: TGTGCCAGTAGTTCGGACCAGGGGAGACCAGATACGCAGTATTTT

V gene: TRBV27
clone size: many
J gene: TRBJ2-7
D gene: .
CDR3 protein: CASSKTGYKSYEQYF
CDR3 DNA: TGTGCCAGCAGTAAAACAGGGTATAAATCCTACGAGCAGTACTTC

V gene: TRBV7-3
clone size: many
J gene: TRBJ2-3
D gene: TRBD2
CDR3 protein: CASSLTSGGAGTDTQYF
CDR3 DNA: TGTGCCAGCAGCCTGACTAGCGGGGGGGCCGGGACAGATACGCAGTATTTT

V gene: TRBV28
clone size: many
J gene: TRBJ1-2
D gene: .
CDR3 protein: CASSQGQGNYGYTF
CDR3 DNA: TGTGCCAGCAGTCAAGGTCAGGGGAACTATGGCTACACCTTC

V gene: TRBV6-2/TRBV6-3
clone size: many
J gene: TRBJ1-2
D gene: .
CDR3 protein: CASSFDGRFIYGYTF
CDR3 DNA: TGTGCCAGCAGTTTTGACGGACGGTTCATCTATGGCTACACCTTC

V gene: TRBV6-2/TRBV6-3
clone size: few
J gene: TRBJ2-1
D gene: .
CDR3 protein: CASSYRGGSNEQFF
CDR3 DNA: TGTGCCAGCAGCTACAGGGGGGGTTCCAATGAGCAGTTCTTC

V gene: TRBV11-2
clone size: .
J gene: TRBJ2-2
D gene: TRBD1
CDR3 protein: CASSPHPGQGYTGELFF
CDR3 DNA: TGTGCCAGCAGCCCGCATCCGGGACAGGGCTACACCGGGGAGCTGTTTTTT

V gene: TRBV18
clone size: .
J gene: TRBJ2-4
D gene: TRBD2
CDR3 protein: CASSPREENIQYF
CDR3 DNA: TGTGCCAGCTCACCGCGGGAGGAAAACATTCAGTACTTC

V gene: TRBV12-3/TRBV12-4
clone size: many
J gene: TRBJ2-7
D gene: .
CDR3 protein: CASRGTGNYEQYF
CDR3 DNA: TGTGCCAGCAGGGGGACGGGGAACTACGAGCAGTACTTC

V gene: TRBV7-6
clone size: few
J gene: TRBJ2-3
D gene: .
CDR3 protein: CASGKVGKTPSTDTQYF
CDR3 DNA: TGTGCCAGCGGGAAAGTTGGGAAGACACCTAGCACAGATACGCAGTATTTT

V gene: TRBV9
clone size: many
J gene: TRBJ1-2
D gene: TRBD1
CDR3 protein: CASSVADRVGGYTF
CDR3 DNA: TGTGCCAGCAGCGTAGCTGACAGGGTGGGTGGCTACACCTTC

V gene: TRBV28
clone size: many
J gene: TRBJ2-2
D gene: TRBD1
CDR3 protein: CASSLQGAGTGELFF
CDR3 DNA: TGTGCCAGCAGTCTACAGGGGGCAGGCACCGGGGAGCTGTTTTTT

V gene: TRBV27
clone size: few
J gene: TRBJ2-7
D gene: .
CDR3 protein: CASSHPGRTYEQYF
CDR3 DNA: TGTGCCAGCAGTCACCCGGGACGGACCTACGAGCAGTACTTC

V gene: TRBV28
clone size: many
J gene: TRBJ2-7
D gene: .
CDR3 protein: CASSLGPDEQYF
CDR3 DNA: TGTGCCAGCAGTTTAGGTCCGGACGAGCAGTACTTC

V gene: TRBV7-2
clone size: few
J gene: TRBJ2-7
D gene: .
CDR3 protein: CASSSHSQGEQYF
CDR3 DNA: TGTGCCAGCAGCTCCCACTCACAGGGTGAGCAGTACTTC

V gene: TRBV28
clone size: .
J gene: TRBJ2-2
D gene: TRBD1
CDR3 protein: CASSLTRGPTGELFF
CDR3 DNA: TGTGCCAGCAGCCTCACCAGGGGGCCCACCGGGGAGCTGTTTTTT

V gene: TRBV20-1
clone size: few
J gene: TRBJ1-5
D gene: .
CDR3 protein: CSASFLGRGAAQHF
CDR3 DNA: TGCAGTGCTAGTTTCTTGGGGCGGGGGGCGGCCCAGCATTTT